This T cell receptor beta chain was retrieved from a study of T-cell memory formation after mild COVID-19. The CDR3 length is 16 residues. Germline assignment: CDR1 LNHDA and CDR2 SQIVND (reference sequence). Trimming removed 6 bases from V and 0 bases from J; junction bases left unmatched: 4. Study-level findings and limits: Mainly in CM and EM were contracting CD4+ clones; CD8+ were in EMRA.

About this clonotype: Antigen unknown.

TCRdb re-derived calls from the 5' RACE reads in MiXCR, one entry per CDR3 protein. The table lists 110,000 to 150,000 distinct CDR3 sequences, 25% of them singletons, with around a quarter in the top ten. The clonotype comes from an adult woman who had mild COVID-19 (a few samples of this study predate the infection). Cell type and time point are not known. The chain uses TRBV19 and TRBJ2-1; 11 bases map to TRBD2. Sequencing was carried out using PBMCs or a T cell subset sorted from them (not recorded which). The CDR3 is CASSPTSGSSYNEQFF. Written as DNA, the CDR3 is TGTGCCAGTAGCCCTACTAGCGGGAGCTCCTACAATGAGCAGTTCTTC.